This T cell receptor (beta chain) was retrieved from a study of blood T cell repertoires in COVID-19. Turning to the study itself: Acute and convalescent COVID-19 specimens originated in the United States, Italy and Spain. PBMCs, B-cell-depleted T cells, or T cells were the source of the cDNA or gDNA that made up the material.

Original processing methods: Amplification of reference gene primers provided the estimated nucleated cell counts. Generated by immunoSEQ multiplex PCR, the TCRdb table keeps only in-frame clones and is missing some. V and J calls and clone size follow that table, whereas D and trimming were derived from the DNA. Of approximately 210,000 clones in the sample, around 89% were seen once. Per the germline V gene, CDR1 is ENHRY and CDR2 is SYGVKD. This CDR3 contains 18 residues. With 3 bases removed from V and 5 bases from J, the gap between germline ends came to 24 bases. Material for sequencing was peripheral blood. This TCR derives from an older man with acute or convalescent COVID-19. The V gene is TRBV10-3, the J gene TRBJ2-3; D is perhaps TRBD2 (9 bases). CDR3 bases: TGTGCCATCAGTGAAATCCAGGGGGCTAGCGGGAATCTAGATACGCAGTATTTT. This sequence encodes CAISEIQGASGNLDTQYF.